A single sample is the source of the 16 T cell receptor beta chains below, sequenced in a study of blood T cells in healthy people across ages. A second roughly 7 to 12 cycle PCR used barcoded and J-beta primers. One entry per CDR3 protein, called by TCRdb with MiXCR from the 5' RACE reads. The data contain some 710,000 distinct CDR3 sequences, more than 35% of them singletons. The specimen was blood. The source of these receptors is a man older than 75 in good health.

The CDR3 DNA follows: TGTGCCAGCAGCCGACGGGGGGGCGTCGGGGTGAATGAGCAGTACTTC. Protein: CASSRRGGVGVNEQYF. The V call is TRBV7-9, the J call TRBJ2-7; 8 nucleotides agree with TRBD2. V gave up 5 bases and J gave up 7 bases; unmatched junction bases: 16. This CDR3 is built from 16 residues. Germline CDR1 is SEHNR and CDR2 is FQNEAQ (reference sequence).

The V gene is TRBV5-1, the J gene TRBJ2-1; 15 nucleotides line up with TRBD2. The CDR3 runs 18 residues. CDR1 is SGHRS, CDR2 YFSETQ, per germline. The V gene end was trimmed by 3 bases and the J gene end by 0 bases; junction bases not matched to a gene: 4. CDR3 DNA: TGCGCCAGCAGCTCGGGACTAGCGGGAGGTCCCTCCTACAATGAGCAGTTCTTC. Its translation is CASSSGLAGGPSYNEQFF.

Comments on this clonotype: A much larger clonotype is one base distant, so this may be a read error. This chain connects TRBV18 to TRBJ2-1, with D tentatively TRBD1 (6 bases). The CDR3 is 13 residues long. CDR1 and CDR2 (germline): KGHSH, LQKENI. Trimming cost V 6 bases and J 5 bases, with 11 bases left between them. In DNA, the CDR3 is TGTGCCAGCTCCCCGGACAGCGACAATGAGCAGTTCTTC. As protein: CASSPDSDNEQFF.

The rearrangement joins TRBV7-3 to TRBJ2-7; possible D gene TRBD2, 7 bases. The CDR3 covers 15 residues. Trimming left V 2 bases short and J 2 bases short, with 13 bases between. Germline assignment: CDR1 SGHTA and CDR2 FQGTGA. The CDR3 bases are TGTGCCAGCAGCTTAGGGGGGGGCAGTACCTACGAGCAGTACTTC. Its translation: CASSLGGGSTYEQYF.

This clonotype was counted a few times. The chain joins TRBV9 to TRBJ2-7, with D hard to call. The CDR3 is made up of 13 amino acids. Trimming pared 3 bases from V and 0 bases from J, leaving 7 bases between. CDR1 is SGDLS, CDR2 YYNGEE, per germline. This chain's CDR3 is CASSATSSYEQYF. CDR3 nucleotide sequence: TGTGCCAGCAGCGCAACAAGCTCCTACGAGCAGTACTTC.

The chain uses TRBV4-1 and TRBJ2-1; 16 nucleotides line up with TRBD2. CDR1 and CDR2 (germline): MGHRA, YSYEKL. This CDR3 is 15 amino acids long. V was clipped by 2 bases and J by 15 bases; unmatched bases: 7. CDR3 nucleotide sequence: TGCGCCAGCAGCCAACCCGGGACTAGCGGGAGGGGTGTGTTCTTC. This codes for CASSQPGTSGRGVFF.

The chain carries TRBV20-1 and TRBJ2-5, with 8 bases lining up with TRBD2. CDR1 is DFQATT and CDR2 is SNEGSKA in the germline V gene (reference sequence). This CDR3 is built from 15 residues. Germline trimming cut 0 bases from V and 6 bases from J; bases unmatched to any gene: 9. CDR3 in amino acids: CSARDYISGIQTQYF. CDR3 nucleotides: TGCAGTGCTAGAGACTATATTAGCGGGATTCAGACCCAGTACTTC.

This chain joins TRBV20-1 and TRBJ2-5; 7 bases match TRBD2. Germline V gene sequence: CDR1 DFQATT, CDR2 SNEGSKA (reference sequence). There are 14 residues in the CDR3. V trimming: 4 bases; J trimming: 4 bases; junction bases outside the gene matches: 9. The CDR3 loop is CSAIVGGPGETQYF. DNA of the CDR3: TGCAGTGCTATAGTGGGAGGGCCGGGAGAGACCCAGTACTTC.

There are a few counts of this clonotype. V usage is TRBV20-1 and J usage is TRBJ2-7; D unclear. Germline V gene data show CDR1 as DFQATT and CDR2 as SNEGSKA (reference sequence). The V and J ends lost 0 bases and 4 bases respectively, with 22 bases between them. The CDR3 sequence is 17 residues long. CDR3 in DNA: TGCAGTGCTAGAGAAGCCAAAACTGATCTTGGATGGTACGAGCAGTACTTC. It yields the protein CSAREAKTDLGWYEQYF.

The chain uses TRBV7-9 and TRBJ2-5, with D unclear. The CDR3 runs 13 residues. V dropped 5 bases and J dropped 5 bases, with 12 bases sitting between them. Germline loops: CDR1 SEHNR, CDR2 FQNEAQ (reference sequence). CDR3 region: CASSPIEWETQYF. CDR3 nucleotide sequence: TGTGCCAGCAGCCCAATCGAGTGGGAGACCCAGTACTTC. The full variable domain, rest sourced from reference TRBV7-9 and TRBJ2-5, is DTGVSQNPRHKITKRGQNVTFRCDPISEHNRLYWYRQTLGQGPEFLTYFQNEAQLEKSRLLSDRFSAERPKGSFSTLEIQRTEQGDSAMYLCASSPIEWETQYFGPGTRLLVL.

V gene TRBV20-1 combines with J gene TRBJ2-3, with D tentatively TRBD2 (6 bases). There are 12 residues in the CDR3. CDR1 and CDR2 (germline): DFQATT, SNEGSKA (reference sequence). The germline V and J ends were trimmed by 4 bases and 4 bases, with 9 bases remaining between them. For the CDR3, the DNA is TGCAGTGCTACATGGGGGGCAGATACGCAGTATTTT. Translated, it gives CSATWGADTQYF.

The gene calls are TRBV6-1 and TRBJ2-7; D not resolved. CDR1 is MNHNS, CDR2 SASEGT, per germline. The CDR3 runs 15 residues. Trimming took off 4 bases at V and 3 bases at J, with 16 bases between the two ends. The CDR3 here is CASSGGLYANYEQYF. Here the CDR3 DNA reads TGTGCCAGCAGTGGGGGTCTCTATGCCAACTACGAGCAGTACTTC.

The V gene is TRBV5-1, the J gene TRBJ1-2; 7 positions match TRBD1. V shed 4 bases, J shed 3 bases, and the junction held 6 bases outside the gene matches. CDR1 SGHRS and CDR2 YFSETQ come from the germline V gene. The CDR3 is 14 residues long. The chain's CDR3 is CASSPGTEDYGYTF. Here the CDR3 DNA reads TGCGCCAGCAGCCCAGGGACAGAAGACTATGGCTACACCTTC.

The chain combines TRBV6-5 with TRBJ1-4; possibly TRBD1 for D (5 bases). CDR3 length: 18 amino acids. CDR1 is MNHEY, CDR2 SVGAGI, per germline. The ends were cut back, 3 bases at V and 2 bases at J, with 19 bases in the middle. The CDR3, as DNA: TGTGCCAGCAGTTATGCTCGCACGAGGGGATCGACTAATGAAAAACTGTTTTTT. It is translated as CASSYARTRGSTNEKLFF.

J is TRBJ1-2 and V is TRBV29-1; no clear D. CDR3 length: 13 residues. Germline CDR1 and CDR2: SQVTM and ANQGSEA. The V end was cut by 4 bases, the J end by 5 bases, with 14 bases between. CDR3 nucleotides: TGCAGCGTTGGAGAGGGCGCGGATTATGGCTACACCTTC. The encoded protein is CSVGEGADYGYTF. Variable domain in full (rest from reference TRBV29-1 and TRBJ1-2): SAVISQKPSRDICQRGTSLTIQCQVDSQVTMMFWYRQQPGQSLTLIATANQGSEATYESGFVIDKFPISRPNLTFSTLTVSNMSPEDSSIYLCSVGEGADYGYTFGSGTRLTVV.

Ten or more counts support this clonotype. This rearrangement joins TRBV11-3 to TRBJ2-7, with TRBD2 as a possible D gene (5 bases). Trimming took off 3 bases at V and 6 bases at J, with 9 bases between the two ends. This CDR3 has 12 amino acids. Germline CDR1 SGHNT, CDR2 YENEEA. The CDR3 loop reads CASSFSGTEQYF. The CDR3 coding sequence is TGTGCCAGCAGCTTTTCGGGAACCGAGCAGTACTTC.